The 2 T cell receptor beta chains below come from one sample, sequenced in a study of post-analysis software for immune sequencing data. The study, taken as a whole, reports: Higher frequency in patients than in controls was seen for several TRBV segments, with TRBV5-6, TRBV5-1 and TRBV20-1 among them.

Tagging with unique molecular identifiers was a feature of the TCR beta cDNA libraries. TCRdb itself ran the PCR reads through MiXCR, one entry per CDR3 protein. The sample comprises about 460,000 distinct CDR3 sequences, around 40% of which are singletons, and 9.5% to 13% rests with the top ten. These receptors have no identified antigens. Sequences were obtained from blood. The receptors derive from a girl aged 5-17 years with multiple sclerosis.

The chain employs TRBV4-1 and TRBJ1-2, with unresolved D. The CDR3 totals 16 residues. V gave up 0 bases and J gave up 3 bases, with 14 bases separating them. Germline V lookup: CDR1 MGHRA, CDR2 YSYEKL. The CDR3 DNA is TGCGCCAGCAGCCAAGATAGTCTACGATTGGACTATGGCTACACCTTC. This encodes CASSQDSLRLDYGYTF.

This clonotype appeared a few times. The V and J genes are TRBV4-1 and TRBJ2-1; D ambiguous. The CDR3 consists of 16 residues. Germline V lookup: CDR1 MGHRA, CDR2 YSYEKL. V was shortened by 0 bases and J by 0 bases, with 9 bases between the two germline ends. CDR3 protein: CASSQEARSSYNEQFF. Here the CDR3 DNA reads TGCGCCAGCAGCCAAGAGGCTAGGAGCTCCTACAATGAGCAGTTCTTC.